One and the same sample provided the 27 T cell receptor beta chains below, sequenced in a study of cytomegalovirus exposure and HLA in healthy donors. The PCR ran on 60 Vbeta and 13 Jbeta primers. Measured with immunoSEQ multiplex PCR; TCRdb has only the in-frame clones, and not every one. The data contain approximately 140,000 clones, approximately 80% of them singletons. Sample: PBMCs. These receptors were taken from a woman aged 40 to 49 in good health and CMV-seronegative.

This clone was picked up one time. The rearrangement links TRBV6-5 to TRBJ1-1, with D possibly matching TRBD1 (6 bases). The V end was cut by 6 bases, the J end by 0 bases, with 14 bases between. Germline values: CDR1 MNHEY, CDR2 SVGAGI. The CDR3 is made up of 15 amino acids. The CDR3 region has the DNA TGTGCCAGCAGCGACCCGGGACATTTGAACACTGAAGCTTTCTTT. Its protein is CASSDPGHLNTEAFF.

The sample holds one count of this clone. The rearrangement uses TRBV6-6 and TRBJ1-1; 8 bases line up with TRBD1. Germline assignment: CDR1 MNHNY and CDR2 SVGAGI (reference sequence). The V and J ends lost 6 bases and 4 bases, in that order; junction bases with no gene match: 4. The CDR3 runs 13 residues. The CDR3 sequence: CASSGTGGTEAFF. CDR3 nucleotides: TGTGCCAGCAGCGGCACAGGGGGCACTGAAGCTTTCTTT.

The CDR3 bases are TGTGCCAGCAGCTTGGCTTTAGCGGCCCACGAGCAGTACTTC. Translation: CASSLALAAHEQYF. This rearrangement joins TRBV5-6 to TRBJ2-7, with a weak D call TRBD2 (6 bases). This CDR3 contains 14 residues. From germline, CDR1 is SGHDT and CDR2 YYEEEE. V shed 0 bases and J shed 5 bases, with 12 bases lying between them.

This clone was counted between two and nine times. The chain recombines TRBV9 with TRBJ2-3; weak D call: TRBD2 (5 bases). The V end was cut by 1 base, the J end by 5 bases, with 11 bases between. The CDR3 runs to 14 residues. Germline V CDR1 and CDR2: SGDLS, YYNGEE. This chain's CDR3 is CASSVRETLDTQYF. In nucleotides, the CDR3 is TGTGCCAGCAGCGTAAGGGAGACGCTAGATACGCAGTATTTT.

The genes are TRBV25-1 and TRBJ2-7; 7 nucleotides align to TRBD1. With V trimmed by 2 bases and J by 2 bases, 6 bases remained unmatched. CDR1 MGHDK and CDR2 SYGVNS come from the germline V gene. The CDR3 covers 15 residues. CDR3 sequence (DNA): TGTGCCAGCAGTGAAACGGACAGGACGGCCTACGAGCAGTACTTC. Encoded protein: CASSETDRTAYEQYF.

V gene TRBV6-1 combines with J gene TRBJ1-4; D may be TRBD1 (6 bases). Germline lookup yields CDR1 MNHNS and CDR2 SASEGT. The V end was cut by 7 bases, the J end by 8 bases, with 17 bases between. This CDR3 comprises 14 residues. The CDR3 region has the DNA TGTGCCAGCATGCCGGGACCGCAGGGGGAAAAACTGTTTTTT. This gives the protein CASMPGPQGEKLFF.

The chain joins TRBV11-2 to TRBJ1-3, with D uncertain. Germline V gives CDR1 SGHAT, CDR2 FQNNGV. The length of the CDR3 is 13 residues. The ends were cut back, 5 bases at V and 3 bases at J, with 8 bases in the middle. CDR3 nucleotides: TGTGCCAGCAGCGTAAACGGTGGAAACACCATATATTTT. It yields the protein CASSVNGGNTIYF.

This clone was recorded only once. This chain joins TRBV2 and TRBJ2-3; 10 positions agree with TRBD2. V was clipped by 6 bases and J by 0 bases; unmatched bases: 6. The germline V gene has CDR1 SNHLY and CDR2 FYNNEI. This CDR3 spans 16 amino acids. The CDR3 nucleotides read TGTGCCAGCAGATTGACTAGCGGGCCAAGCACAGATACGCAGTATTTT. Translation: CASRLTSGPSTDTQYF.

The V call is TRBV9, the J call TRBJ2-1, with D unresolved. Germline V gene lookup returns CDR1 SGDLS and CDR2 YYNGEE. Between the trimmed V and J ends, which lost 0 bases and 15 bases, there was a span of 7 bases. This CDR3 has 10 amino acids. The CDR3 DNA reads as TGTGCCAGCAGCGTAGCACCGAGGTTCTTC. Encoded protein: CASSVAPRFF.

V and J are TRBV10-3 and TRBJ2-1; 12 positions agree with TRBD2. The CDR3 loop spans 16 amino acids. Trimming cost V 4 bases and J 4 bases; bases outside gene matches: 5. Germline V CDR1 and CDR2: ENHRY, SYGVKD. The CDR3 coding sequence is TGTGCCATCAGTGCAAGAGGGACTAGCGGGTACAATGAGCAGTTCTTC. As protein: CAISARGTSGYNEQFF.

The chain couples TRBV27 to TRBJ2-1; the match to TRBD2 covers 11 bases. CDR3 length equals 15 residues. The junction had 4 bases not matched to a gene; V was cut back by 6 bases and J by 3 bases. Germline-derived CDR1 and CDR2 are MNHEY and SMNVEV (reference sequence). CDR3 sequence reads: CASRTGTSGYNEQFF. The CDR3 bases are TGTGCCAGCAGGACCGGGACTAGCGGCTACAATGAGCAGTTCTTC.

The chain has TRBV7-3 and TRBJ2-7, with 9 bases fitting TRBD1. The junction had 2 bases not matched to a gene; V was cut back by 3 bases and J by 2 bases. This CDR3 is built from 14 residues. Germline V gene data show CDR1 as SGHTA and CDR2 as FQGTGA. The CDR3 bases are TGTGCCAGCAGCTTCGGGACAGGGACCTACGAGCAGTACTTC. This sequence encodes CASSFGTGTYEQYF.

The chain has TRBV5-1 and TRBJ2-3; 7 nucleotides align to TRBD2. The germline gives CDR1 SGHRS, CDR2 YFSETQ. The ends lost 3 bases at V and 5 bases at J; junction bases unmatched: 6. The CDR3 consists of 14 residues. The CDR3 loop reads CASSSSGAIDTQYF. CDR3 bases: TGCGCCAGCAGCTCCAGCGGGGCAATAGATACGCAGTATTTT.

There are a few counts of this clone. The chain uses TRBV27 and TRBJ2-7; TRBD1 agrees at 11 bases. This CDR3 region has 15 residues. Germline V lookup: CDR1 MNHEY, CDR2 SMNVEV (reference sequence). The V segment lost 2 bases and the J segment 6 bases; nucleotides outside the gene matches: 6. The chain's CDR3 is CASSLRTGGPREQYF. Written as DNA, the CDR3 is TGTGCCAGCAGTTTAAGGACAGGGGGCCCCCGCGAGCAGTACTTC.

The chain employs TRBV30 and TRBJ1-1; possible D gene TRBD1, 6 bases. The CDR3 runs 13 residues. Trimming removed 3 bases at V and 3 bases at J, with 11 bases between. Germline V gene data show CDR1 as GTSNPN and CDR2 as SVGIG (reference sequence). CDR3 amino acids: CAWRRGRDTEAFF. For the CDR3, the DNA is TGTGCCTGGAGGAGGGGGAGGGACACTGAAGCTTTCTTT.

The CDR3 nucleotides read TGCATCGCCCGGGGCGGGGAGGCCCAGTTCTTC. Translating it yields CIARGGEAQFF. The gene calls are TRBV29-1 and TRBJ2-1, with D possibly TRBD2 on 6 matching bases. This CDR3 region has 11 residues. CDR1 is SQVTM, CDR2 ANQGSEA, per germline.

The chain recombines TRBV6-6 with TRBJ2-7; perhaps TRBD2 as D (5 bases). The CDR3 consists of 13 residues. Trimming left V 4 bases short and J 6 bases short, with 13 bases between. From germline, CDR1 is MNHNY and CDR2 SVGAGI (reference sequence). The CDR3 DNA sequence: TGTGCCAGCAGTTCCTTAGAGAGGGCCGAGCAGTACTTC. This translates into CASSSLERAEQYF.

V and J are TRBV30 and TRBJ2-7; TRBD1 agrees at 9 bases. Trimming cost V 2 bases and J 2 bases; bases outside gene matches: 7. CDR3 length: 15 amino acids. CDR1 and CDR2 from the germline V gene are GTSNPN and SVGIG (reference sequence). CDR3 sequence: CAWSITGTGTYEQYF. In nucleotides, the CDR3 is TGTGCCTGGAGTATAACCGGGACAGGGACCTACGAGCAGTACTTC.

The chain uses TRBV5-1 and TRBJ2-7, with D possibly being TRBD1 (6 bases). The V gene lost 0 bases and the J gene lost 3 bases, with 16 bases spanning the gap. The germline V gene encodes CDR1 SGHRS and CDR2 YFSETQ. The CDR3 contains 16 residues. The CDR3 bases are TGCGCCAGCAGCTTGGACTGGGGGACACTCAACTACGAGCAGTACTTC. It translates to CASSLDWGTLNYEQYF.

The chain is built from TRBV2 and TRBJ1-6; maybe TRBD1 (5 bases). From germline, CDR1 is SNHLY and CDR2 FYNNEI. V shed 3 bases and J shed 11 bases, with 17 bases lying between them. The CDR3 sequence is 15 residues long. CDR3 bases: TGTGCCAGCAGTGAGTTTGGGGCCGAAGGTCCACCCCTCCACTTT. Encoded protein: CASSEFGAEGPPLHF.

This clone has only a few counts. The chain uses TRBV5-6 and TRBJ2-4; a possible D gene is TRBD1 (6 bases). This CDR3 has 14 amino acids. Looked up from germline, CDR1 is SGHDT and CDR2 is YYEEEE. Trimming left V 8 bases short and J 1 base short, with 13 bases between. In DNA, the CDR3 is TGTGCCAGTTCCCCTACAGGGGCCAAAAACATTCAGTACTTC. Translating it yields CASSPTGAKNIQYF.

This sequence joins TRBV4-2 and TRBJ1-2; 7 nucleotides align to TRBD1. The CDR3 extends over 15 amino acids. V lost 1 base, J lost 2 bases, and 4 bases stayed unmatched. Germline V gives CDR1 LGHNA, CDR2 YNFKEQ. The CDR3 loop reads CASSQVEGANYGYTF. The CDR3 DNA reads TGTGCCAGCAGCCAAGTGGAGGGGGCGAACTATGGCTACACCTTC.

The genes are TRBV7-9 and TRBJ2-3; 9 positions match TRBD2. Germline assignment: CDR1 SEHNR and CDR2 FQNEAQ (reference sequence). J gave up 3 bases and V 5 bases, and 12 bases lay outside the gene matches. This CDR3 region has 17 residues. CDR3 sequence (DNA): TGTGCCAGCAGCCGCTGGGCTAGCGGGGTATTTACAGATACGCAGTATTTT. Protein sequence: CASSRWASGVFTDTQYF.

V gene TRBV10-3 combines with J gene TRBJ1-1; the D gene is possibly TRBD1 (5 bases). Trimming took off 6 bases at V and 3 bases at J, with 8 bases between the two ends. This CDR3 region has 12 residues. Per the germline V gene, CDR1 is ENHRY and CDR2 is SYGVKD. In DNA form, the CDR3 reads TGTGCCATCAGGGGGGGGGACACTGAAGCTTTCTTT. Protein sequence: CAIRGGDTEAFF.

CDR3 nucleotide sequence: TGTGCCTGGAGTGTACAGGGGTTATTCTATGGCTACACCTTC. Protein sequence: CAWSVQGLFYGYTF. The rearrangement joins TRBV30 to TRBJ1-2, with 7 bases identical to TRBD1. The V gene's germline CDR1 is GTSNPN and CDR2 SVGIG (reference sequence). The CDR3 length is 14 residues. Trimming cost V 0 bases and J 4 bases; bases outside gene matches: 5.

CDR3 nucleotides: TGTGCCAGCAGCGGATGGGGAGGAGATGGCTACACCTTC. Protein sequence: CASSGWGGDGYTF. The chain joins TRBV9 to TRBJ1-2; D uncertain. Germline values: CDR1 SGDLS, CDR2 YYNGEE. V gave up 3 bases and J gave up 6 bases, with 12 bases separating them. This CDR3 has 13 amino acids.

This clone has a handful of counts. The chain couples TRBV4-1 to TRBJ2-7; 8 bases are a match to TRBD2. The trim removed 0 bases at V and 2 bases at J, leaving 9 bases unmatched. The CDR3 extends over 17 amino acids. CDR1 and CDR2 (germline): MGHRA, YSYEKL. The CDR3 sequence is CASSQEVASGFPYEQYF. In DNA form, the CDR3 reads TGCGCCAGCAGCCAAGAGGTCGCTAGCGGGTTCCCCTACGAGCAGTACTTC.